This entry lists 24 T cell receptor beta chains sequenced from one sample in a study of T cells in Graves' hyperthyroidism and ophthalmopathy. The CDR3 regions of TCR beta were amplified from RNA transcripts. The TCR CDR3 was amplified in a first-round RT-PCR using the HTBI primer set. TCRdb ran MiXCR on the multiplex PCR reads and lists one entry per CDR3 protein. This table has 600,000 to 650,000 distinct CDR3 sequences, under 20% appearing once. Sequenced sample: blood. Source of these receptors: a woman under 40 with Graves' hyperthyroidism.

This clonotype was seen at least ten times. V and J are TRBV3-1 and TRBJ1-2; D is undetermined. This CDR3 comprises 11 residues. V was shortened by 0 bases and J by 8 bases, with 4 bases between the two germline ends. Looked up from germline, CDR1 is LGHDT and CDR2 is YNNKEL (reference sequence). The CDR3 DNA reads TGTGCCAGCAGCCAAGAGATGGGCTACACCTTC. Protein: CASSQEMGYTF.

The chain recombines TRBV10-3 with TRBJ1-2, with 11 bases identical to TRBD1. The CDR3 has 13 residues. Germline trimming cut 8 bases from V and 7 bases from J; bases unmatched to any gene: 6. Per the germline V gene, CDR1 is ENHRY and CDR2 is SYGVKD. The CDR3: CAIGGGQGGGYTF. The CDR3 DNA is TGTGCCATCGGCGGGGGACAGGGGGGTGGCTACACCTTC.

This clonotype was recorded many times. The junction departs from germline at one end; a sequencing error may be responsible. In DNA form, the CDR3 reads TGTGCCAGCAGCGTAGACCCACAGTTGAACACTGAAGCTTTCTTT. Amino acid sequence: CASSVDPQLNTEAFF. The chain combines TRBV11-2 with TRBJ1-1; no definite D call. The CDR3 sequence is 15 residues long. Germline V gene data show CDR1 as SGHAT and CDR2 as FQNNGV.

This clonotype was recorded a few times. V and J are TRBV6-1 and TRBJ2-7, with 7 bases lining up with TRBD1. V gave up 7 bases and J gave up 2 bases; unmatched junction bases: 8. CDR3 length: 14 amino acids. CDR1 is MNHNS, CDR2 SASEGT, per germline. As DNA, the CDR3 is TGTGCCAGCACCCCGGACAGGCAAACCTACGAGCAGTACTTC. Translation gives CASTPDRQTYEQYF.

This clonotype was picked up a small number of times. V usage is TRBV5-6 and J usage is TRBJ1-5; D is undetermined. The germline V gene encodes CDR1 SGHDT and CDR2 YYEEEE. V lost 3 bases and J lost 0, with 7 bases in between. This CDR3 has 14 residues. CDR3 sequence: CASSYGVSNQPQHF. In DNA form, the CDR3 reads TGTGCCAGCAGCTATGGGGTTAGCAATCAGCCCCAGCATTTT.

This clonotype was counted a few times. The chain couples TRBV5-1 to TRBJ2-7; TRBD2 aligns across 8 bases. From germline, CDR1 is SGHRS and CDR2 YFSETQ. CDR3 length: 14 residues. After removal of 8 bases from V and 3 bases from J, the junction contained 10 bases not matched to a gene. The CDR3 sequence is CARPRTSRFYEQYF. CDR3 nucleotides: TGCGCCAGGCCACGGACTAGCAGGTTCTACGAGCAGTACTTC.

The chain carries TRBV7-2 and TRBJ1-3, with 9 bases identical to TRBD1. CDR3 length: 16 residues. Germline V CDR1 and CDR2: SGHTA, FQGNSA. Unmatched junction bases numbered 5, after V lost 3 bases and J lost 2 bases. The CDR3 spells CASSFNRGRTGNTIYF. The CDR3 nucleotides are TGTGCCAGCAGCTTTAACAGGGGGCGGACTGGAAACACCATATATTTT.

About this clonotype: This sequence may be a read error, since a much larger clone differs from it by one base. The V call is TRBV28, the J call TRBJ2-2, with 8 positions matching TRBD2. The CDR3 consists of 16 residues. Per germline, CDR1 MDHEN and CDR2 SYDVKM. J lost 12 bases, V lost 3 bases, and 15 bases had no gene match. The CDR3 sequence: CASSFLAGCPPRKLFF. In nucleotides, the CDR3 is TGTGCCAGCAGTTTTCTAGCGGGTTGCCCTCCACGGAAGCTGTTTTTT.

V usage is TRBV6-4 and J usage is TRBJ2-1; 7 bases fit TRBD2. This CDR3 is 15 amino acids long. Germline assignment: CDR1 MRHNA and CDR2 SNTAGT. With V trimmed by 4 bases and J by 3 bases, 6 bases remained unmatched. Written as DNA, the CDR3 is TGTGCCAGCAGTGTTGCGGGAGTGGGCTACAATGAGCAGTTCTTC. Encoded protein: CASSVAGVGYNEQFF.

This clonotype was picked up many times. The rearrangement links TRBV20-1 to TRBJ2-3, with 11 bases matching TRBD2. V was clipped by 4 bases and J by 2 bases; unmatched bases: 5. Germline-derived CDR1 and CDR2 are DFQATT and SNEGSKA (reference sequence). The CDR3 covers 15 residues. CDR3 in DNA: TGCAGTGCTATACTAGCGGGGGATAACACAGATACGCAGTATTTT. Its protein product is CSAILAGDNTDTQYF.

This clonotype turned up a few times. The rearrangement uses TRBV20-1 and TRBJ1-1, with TRBD1 matching over 7 bases. There are 15 residues in the CDR3. V dropped 3 bases and J dropped 3; count of bases not matched to a gene: 10. CDR1 and CDR2 (germline): DFQATT, SNEGSKA (reference sequence). CDR3 in DNA: TGCAGTGCTAGTACGGACAGGATAGGTTACACTGAAGCTTTCTTT. The encoded protein is CSASTDRIGYTEAFF.

At least ten counts were recorded for this clonotype. The CDR3 DNA is TGTGCCAGCAGTTTAGCCACCGGGACAGGGTCTGGCTACACCTTC. Its translation is CASSLATGTGSGYTF. V and J are TRBV12-3 or TRBV12-4 and TRBJ1-2; 9 positions match TRBD1. CDR3 length: 15 residues. Trimming removed 0 bases from V and 7 bases from J; junction bases left unmatched: 6.

The V and J genes are TRBV2 and TRBJ2-7; possibly TRBD1 for D (6 bases). The germline V and J ends were trimmed by 6 bases and 3 bases, with 12 bases remaining between them. The CDR3 has 13 residues. Per the germline V gene, CDR1 is SNHLY and CDR2 is FYNNEI. CDR3 amino acids: CASRDSLIYEQYF. CDR3 nucleotide sequence: TGTGCCAGCAGGGACAGTTTGATCTACGAGCAGTACTTC.

In its sample, this clonotype was seen a few times. The chain joins TRBV7-9 to TRBJ1-5; D is perhaps TRBD1 (6 bases). Trimming took off 5 bases at V and 6 bases at J, with 8 bases between the two ends. Germline V gives CDR1 SEHNR, CDR2 FQNEAQ (reference sequence). This CDR3 is 12 amino acids long. CDR3 protein: CASSGGPQPQHF. CDR3 in DNA: TGTGCCAGCAGCGGGGGGCCTCAGCCCCAGCATTTT.

This clonotype was counted only a few times. The chain uses TRBV20-1 and TRBJ1-5; D is undetermined. Between the trimmed V and J ends, which lost 5 bases and 0 bases, there was a span of 11 bases. This CDR3 is 14 amino acids long. Germline-derived CDR1 and CDR2 are DFQATT and SNEGSKA (reference sequence). The CDR3 is CSAAGRHSNQPQHF. DNA of the CDR3: TGCAGTGCTGCCGGGCGACATAGCAATCAGCCCCAGCATTTT.

To note about this clonotype: The junction shows a germline mismatch at one end, possibly a read error. The rearrangement uses TRBV11-2 and TRBJ2-7; no clear D gene. Germline CDR1 reads SGHAT; CDR2 reads FQNNGV. The length of the CDR3 is 12 residues. In DNA form, the CDR3 reads TGTGGCAGCAGAAGTTATCGTCACGAGCAGTACTTC. Translating gives CGSRSYRHEQYF.

This chain uses TRBV24-1 with TRBJ2-3; D is undetermined. The CDR3 is 11 residues long. V lost 5 bases to trimming and J lost 4 bases, with 3 bases between them. The germline V gene encodes CDR1 KGHDR and CDR2 SFDVKD. DNA for the CDR3: TGTGCCACCAGTGTGTCAGATACGCAGTATTTT. Translated: CATSVSDTQYF.

V gene TRBV30 combines with J gene TRBJ1-5, with D maybe TRBD1 (6 bases). Germline V CDR1 and CDR2: GTSNPN, SVGIG (reference sequence). V was pared by 2 bases and J by 1 base, with 24 bases between. This CDR3 spans 19 amino acids. CDR3 sequence: CAWSTFSTRGQRSNQPQHF. CDR3 bases: TGTGCCTGGAGTACTTTCTCGACCCGGGGGCAGAGGAGCAATCAGCCCCAGCATTTT.

This clonotype was seen many times. This chain connects TRBV28 to TRBJ2-7; TRBD2 agrees at 11 bases. Germline CDR1 reads MDHEN; CDR2 reads SYDVKM. The V segment lost 4 bases and the J segment 2 bases; nucleotides outside the gene matches: 13. There are 18 residues in the CDR3. The CDR3, as DNA: TGTGCCAGCAGTTATTCCCGTGCGGGACTAGCGGTCCCCTACGAGCAGTACTTC. Protein: CASSYSRAGLAVPYEQYF.

This clonotype has more than one count but fewer than ten. The chain uses TRBV24-1 and TRBJ2-7; TRBD1 agrees at 7 bases. Germline CDR1 is KGHDR and CDR2 is SFDVKD. The CDR3 runs to 14 residues. The V segment lost 2 bases and the J segment 3 bases; nucleotides outside the gene matches: 3. The CDR3 DNA reads TGTGCCACCAGTGATTCGACAGGGAACTACGAGCAGTACTTC. This sequence encodes CATSDSTGNYEQYF.

The table lists this clonotype with many counts. The V call is TRBV10-1, the J call TRBJ2-5; D gene uncertain. In germline, CDR1 is WNHNN, CDR2 SYGVQD (reference sequence). This CDR3 is built from 13 residues. Trimming left V 2 bases short and J 5 bases short, with 9 bases between. The CDR3 bases are TGCGCCAGCAGTGAGACGACTCTGGAGACCCAGTACTTC. Translated: CASSETTLETQYF.

The V and J genes are TRBV7-8 and TRBJ2-7; 7 nucleotides line up with TRBD1. The CDR3 runs to 17 residues. In germline, CDR1 is SGHVS, CDR2 FQNEAQ. With 1 base clipped from V and 6 bases from J, the junction kept 15 bases outside the gene matches. CDR3 sequence (DNA): TGTGCCAGCAGCTTAGGCGGTATGGGGACAGTGTCATCCGAGCAGTACTTC. Its protein is CASSLGGMGTVSSEQYF.

The chain links TRBV13 to TRBJ2-5; D is unclear. The CDR3 sequence is 14 residues long. In germline, CDR1 is PRHDT, CDR2 FYEKMQ (reference sequence). V was trimmed by 8 bases and J by 2 bases, leaving 15 bases between them. The CDR3 protein is CASLLGNRQETQYF. In nucleotides, the CDR3 is TGTGCCAGCCTTCTGGGAAATAGACAAGAGACCCAGTACTTC.

There are many counts of this clonotype. V is TRBV27 and J is TRBJ1-1; D is perhaps TRBD1 (6 bases). The CDR3 is 14 amino acids. V shed 3 bases and J shed 5 bases, with 13 bases lying between them. The germline V gene has CDR1 MNHEY and CDR2 SMNVEV (reference sequence). The CDR3 DNA reads TGTGCCAGCAGTTTCGCGGGGGCAGGTACTGAAGCTTTCTTT. Translating gives CASSFAGAGTEAFF.